The rows below give T cell receptor beta chains drawn from one sample of a study of metastatic and nonmetastatic thyroid tumors. TCRdb re-called the PCR reads via MiXCR. The data show around 50,000 clones, 25% to 30% seen once. Sequencing was carried out using blood. The receptors originated from a female donor with papillary thyroid cancer or a benign thyroid nodule (not recorded which). Some clones in this sample may be carry-over from other donors' samples. Each CDR3 is given with its conserved first and last residue. The order of the fields is V gene, J gene, clone size, D gene, CDR3 DNA, CDR3 protein. The D gene is left open where the match is weak. Where a row states a size, it is once, few, many or the class of an expanded clone; other rows omit it.

V: TRBV6-1
J: TRBJ2-1
size: NA
D: TRBD2
DNA: TGTGCCAGCAGCCTAACTAGCGGAGCCTACAATGAGCAGTTCTTC
CDR3: CASSLTSGAYNEQFF

V: TRBV20-1
J: TRBJ1-2
size: NA
D: NA
DNA: TGCAGTGCAATCCGGGATGGCTACACCTTC
CDR3: CSAIRDGYTF

V: TRBV20-1
J: TRBJ2-7
size: NA
D: TRBD2
DNA: TGCAGTGCTAGAGGGGCCCCCGGACTAGCGCCCGCCTACGAGCAGTACTTC
CDR3: CSARGAPGLAPAYEQYF

V: TRBV5-1
J: TRBJ1-2
size: few
D: NA
DNA: TGCGCCCGCAGCTTGGATAGGGAAAACTATGGCTACACCTTC
CDR3: CARSLDRENYGYTF

V: TRBV27
J: TRBJ2-3
size: medium-sized
D: NA
DNA: TGTGCCAGCAGTTCCAGAAACACAGATACGCAGTATTTT
CDR3: CASSSRNTDTQYF

V: TRBV7-2
J: TRBJ2-7
size: few
D: NA
DNA: TGTGCCAGCAGCCGACAGGCCTACGAGCAGTACTTC
CDR3: CASSRQAYEQYF

V: TRBV20-1
J: TRBJ1-6
size: few
D: NA
DNA: TGCAGTGCTAGAGATCAACGGCTAAGCTCCTATAATTCACCCCTCCACTTT
CDR3: CSARDQRLSSYNSPLHF

V: TRBV6-1
J: TRBJ1-6
size: few
D: TRBD1
DNA: TGTGCCAGCAGTGAAAGGACAGGACATAATTCACCCCTCCACTTT
CDR3: CASSERTGHNSPLHF

V: TRBV20-1
J: TRBJ1-2
size: NA
D: TRBD1
DNA: TGCGGTGCGCGACCCCGGGACAGGGGATTGGGCTACACCTTC
CDR3: CGARPRDRGLGYTF

V: TRBV20-1
J: TRBJ2-7
size: few
D: TRBD2
DNA: TGCAGTGCTTGGGGGACTAGCGGCTCCTCCTACGAGCAGTACTTC
CDR3: CSAWGTSGSSYEQYF

V: TRBV19
J: TRBJ2-1
size: few
D: TRBD2
DNA: TGTGCCAGTAGTCGAGCGGGAACCCCCAATGAGCAGTTCTTC
CDR3: CASSRAGTPNEQFF